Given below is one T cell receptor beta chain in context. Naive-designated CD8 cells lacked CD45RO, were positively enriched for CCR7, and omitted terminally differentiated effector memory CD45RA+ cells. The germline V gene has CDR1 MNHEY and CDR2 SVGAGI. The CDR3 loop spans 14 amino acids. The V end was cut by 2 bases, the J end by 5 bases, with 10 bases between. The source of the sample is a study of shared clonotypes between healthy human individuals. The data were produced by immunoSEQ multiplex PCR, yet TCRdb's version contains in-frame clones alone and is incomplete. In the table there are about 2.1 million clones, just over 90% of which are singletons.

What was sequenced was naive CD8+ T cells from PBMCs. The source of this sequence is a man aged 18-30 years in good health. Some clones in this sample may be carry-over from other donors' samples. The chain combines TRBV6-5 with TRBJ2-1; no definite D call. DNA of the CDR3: TGTGCCAGCAGTTACGGGCCGATACACAATGAGCAGTTCTTC. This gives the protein CASSYGPIHNEQFF.